The present T cell receptor (beta chain) was sequenced within a study of CD8+CD57+ T cells in acquired aplastic anemia. For the study at large: DNA from sorted CD4+ and CD8+ cells averaged approximately 2.9 ug. Study conclusions and caveats: In CD8+ cells, Simpson's diversity showed no significant difference between patients and controls.

There are 17 residues in the CDR3. Germline assignment: CDR1 MDHEN and CDR2 SYDVKM. V lost 2 bases and J lost 0, with 14 bases in between. This clonotype was detected only a few times. The antigen remains undetermined. TCR beta VDJ and CDR3 profiling used genomic DNA as template. Using its own MiXCR run on the reads, TCRdb lists one record per CDR3 protein. The sample carries about half a million distinct CDR3 sequences, around 30% recorded once. The patients chosen for sequencing had shown expansion of CD8+CD57+ cells (detected by flow cytometry). Every one of the patients had aplastic anemia (severe, acquired).

Sample: sorted CD4+, CD8+, or CD8+CD57+ T cells (not recorded which) from PBMCs. This sequence originates from a human donor with aplastic anemia. The chain has TRBV28 and TRBJ1-5; possibly TRBD1 for D (5 bases). Written as DNA, the CDR3 is TGTGCCAGCAGTTTAGTGGGGCAGGCACATAGCAATCAGCCCCAGCATTTT. It codes for CASSLVGQAHSNQPQHF.